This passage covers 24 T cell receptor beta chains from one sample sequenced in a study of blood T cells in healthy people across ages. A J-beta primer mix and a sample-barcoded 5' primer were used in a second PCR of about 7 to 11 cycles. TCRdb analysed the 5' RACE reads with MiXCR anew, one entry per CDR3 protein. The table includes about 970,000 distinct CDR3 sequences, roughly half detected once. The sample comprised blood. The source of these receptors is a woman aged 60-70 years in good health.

CDR3 nucleotide sequence: TGTGCCAGCAGCTTCTTGGGGAAGCCCACAGATACGCAGTATTTT. Its translation is CASSFLGKPTDTQYF. The chain has TRBV11-2 and TRBJ2-3, with unresolved D. Germline V gives CDR1 SGHAT, CDR2 FQNNGV. The CDR3 runs 15 residues. The V gene lost 3 bases and the J gene lost 2 bases, with 12 bases spanning the gap.

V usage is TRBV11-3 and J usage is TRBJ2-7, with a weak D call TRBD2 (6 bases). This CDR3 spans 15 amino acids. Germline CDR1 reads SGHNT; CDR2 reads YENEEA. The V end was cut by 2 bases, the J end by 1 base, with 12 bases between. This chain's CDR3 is CASSLFGGPSYEQYF. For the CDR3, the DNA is TGTGCCAGCAGCTTATTCGGGGGACCATCCTACGAGCAGTACTTC.

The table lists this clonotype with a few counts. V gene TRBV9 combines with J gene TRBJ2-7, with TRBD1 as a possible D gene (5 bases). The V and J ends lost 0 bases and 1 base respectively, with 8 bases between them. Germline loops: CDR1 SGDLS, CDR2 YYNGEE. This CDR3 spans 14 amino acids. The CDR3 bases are TGTGCCAGCAGCGTAGGGGGCCCTTCCTACGAGCAGTACTTC. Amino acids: CASSVGGPSYEQYF.

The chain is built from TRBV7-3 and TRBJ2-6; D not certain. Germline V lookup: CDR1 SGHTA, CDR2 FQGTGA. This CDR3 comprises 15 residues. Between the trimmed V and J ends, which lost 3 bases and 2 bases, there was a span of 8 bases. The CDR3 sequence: CASSFVGPGANVLTF. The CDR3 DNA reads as TGTGCCAGCAGCTTTGTGGGCCCTGGGGCCAACGTCCTGACTTTC.

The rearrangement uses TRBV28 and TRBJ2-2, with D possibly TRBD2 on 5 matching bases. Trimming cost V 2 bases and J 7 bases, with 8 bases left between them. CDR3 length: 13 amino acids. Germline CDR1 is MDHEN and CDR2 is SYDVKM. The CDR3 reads CASSLPDYGELFF. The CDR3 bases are TGTGCCAGCAGTTTACCTGACTACGGGGAGCTGTTTTTT.

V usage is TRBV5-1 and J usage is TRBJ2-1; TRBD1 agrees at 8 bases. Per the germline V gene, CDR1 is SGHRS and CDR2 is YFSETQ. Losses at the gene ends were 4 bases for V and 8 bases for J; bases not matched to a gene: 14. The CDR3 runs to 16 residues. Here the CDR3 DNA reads TGCGCCAGCAGCCCCTCCCCCGGGACAGGCCCCCATGAGCAGTTCTTC. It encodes CASSPSPGTGPHEQFF.

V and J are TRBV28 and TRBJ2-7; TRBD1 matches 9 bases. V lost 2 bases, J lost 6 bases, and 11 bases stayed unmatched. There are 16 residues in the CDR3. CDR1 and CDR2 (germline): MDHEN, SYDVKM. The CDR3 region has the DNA TGTGCCAGCAGTTTAGTAGGCGGGACAGGGACTCGCGAGCAGTACTTC. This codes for CASSLVGGTGTREQYF.

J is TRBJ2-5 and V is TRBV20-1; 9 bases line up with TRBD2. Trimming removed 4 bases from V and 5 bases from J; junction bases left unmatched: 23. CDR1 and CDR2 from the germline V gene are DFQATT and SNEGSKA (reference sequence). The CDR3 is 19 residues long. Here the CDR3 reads CSANTLRAGGRTLHETQYF. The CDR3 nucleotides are TGCAGTGCTAACACCCTCCGAGCGGGAGGACGAACCCTCCATGAGACCCAGTACTTC.

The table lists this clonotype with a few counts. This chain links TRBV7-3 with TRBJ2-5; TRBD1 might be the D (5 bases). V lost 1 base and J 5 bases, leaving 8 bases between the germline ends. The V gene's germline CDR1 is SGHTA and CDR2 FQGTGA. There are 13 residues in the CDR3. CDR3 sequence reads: CASSLRQFETQYF. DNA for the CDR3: TGTGCCAGCAGCTTAAGACAGTTTGAGACCCAGTACTTC.

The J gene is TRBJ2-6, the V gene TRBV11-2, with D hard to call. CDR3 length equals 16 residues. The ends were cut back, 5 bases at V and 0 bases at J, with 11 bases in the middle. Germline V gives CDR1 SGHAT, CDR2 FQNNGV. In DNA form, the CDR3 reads TGTGCCAGCAGCCCCTTACAGAACTCTGGGGCCAACGTCCTGACTTTC. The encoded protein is CASSPLQNSGANVLTF.

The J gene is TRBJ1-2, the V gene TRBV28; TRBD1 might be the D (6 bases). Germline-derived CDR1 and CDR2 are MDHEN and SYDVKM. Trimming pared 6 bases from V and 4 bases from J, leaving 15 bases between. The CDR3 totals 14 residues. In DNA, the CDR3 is TGTGCCAGCAGGGATAGGGGGATAGCCTATGGCTACACCTTC. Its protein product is CASRDRGIAYGYTF.

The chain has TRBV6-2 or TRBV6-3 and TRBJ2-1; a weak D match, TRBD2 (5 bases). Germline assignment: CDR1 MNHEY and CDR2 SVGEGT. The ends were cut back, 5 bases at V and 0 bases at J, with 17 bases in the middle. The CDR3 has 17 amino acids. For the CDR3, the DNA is TGTGCCAGCAGTCTCCTCGGTCTGAGGGTCTCCTACAATGAGCAGTTCTTC. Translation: CASSLLGLRVSYNEQFF.

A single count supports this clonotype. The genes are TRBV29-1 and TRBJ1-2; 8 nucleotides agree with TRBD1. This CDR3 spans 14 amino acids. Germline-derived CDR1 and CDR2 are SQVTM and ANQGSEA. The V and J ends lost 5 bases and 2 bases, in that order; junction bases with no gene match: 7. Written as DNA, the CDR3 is TGCAGCGTTACGGGGGCAGGGGGCAACTATGGCTACACCTTC. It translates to CSVTGAGGNYGYTF.

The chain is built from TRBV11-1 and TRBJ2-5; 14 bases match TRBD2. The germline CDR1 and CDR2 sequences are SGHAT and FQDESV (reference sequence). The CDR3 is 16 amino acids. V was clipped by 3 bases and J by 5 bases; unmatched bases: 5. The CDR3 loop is CASSLGTSGSFETQYF. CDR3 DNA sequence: TGTGCCAGCAGCTTGGGGACTAGCGGGAGCTTCGAGACCCAGTACTTC.

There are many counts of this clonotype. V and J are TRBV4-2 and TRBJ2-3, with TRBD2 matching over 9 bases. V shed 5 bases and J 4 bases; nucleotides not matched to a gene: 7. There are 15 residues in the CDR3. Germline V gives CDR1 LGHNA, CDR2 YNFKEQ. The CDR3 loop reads CASSGISGSSDTQYF. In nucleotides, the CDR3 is TGTGCCAGCAGCGGGATTAGCGGGAGCTCAGATACGCAGTATTTT.

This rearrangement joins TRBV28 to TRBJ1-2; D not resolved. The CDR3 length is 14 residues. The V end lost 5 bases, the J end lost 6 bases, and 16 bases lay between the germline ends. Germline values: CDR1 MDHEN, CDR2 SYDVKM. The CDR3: CASSRRAPVDGYTF. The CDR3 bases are TGTGCCAGCAGTCGGAGGGCGCCCGTTGATGGCTACACCTTC.

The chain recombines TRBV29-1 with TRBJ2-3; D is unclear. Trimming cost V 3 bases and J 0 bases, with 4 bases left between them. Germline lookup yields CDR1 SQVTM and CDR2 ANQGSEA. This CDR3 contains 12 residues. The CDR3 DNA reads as TGCAGCGTTGAGGTCAGCACAGATACGCAGTATTTT. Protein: CSVEVSTDTQYF.

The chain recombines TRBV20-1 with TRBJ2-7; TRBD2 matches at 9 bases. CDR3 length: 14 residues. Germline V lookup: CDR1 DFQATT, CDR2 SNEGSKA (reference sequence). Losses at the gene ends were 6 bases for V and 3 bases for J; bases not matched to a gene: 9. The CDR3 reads CSAISGSELYEQYF. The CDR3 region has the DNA TGCAGTGCAATTAGCGGGAGTGAGCTCTACGAGCAGTACTTC.

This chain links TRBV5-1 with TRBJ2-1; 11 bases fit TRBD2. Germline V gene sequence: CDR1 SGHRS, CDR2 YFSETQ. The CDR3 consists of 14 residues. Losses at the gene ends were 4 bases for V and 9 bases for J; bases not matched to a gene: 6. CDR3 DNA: TGCGCCAGCAGCCCTAGCGGGGGGCCTGGTGAGCAGTTCTTC. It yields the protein CASSPSGGPGEQFF. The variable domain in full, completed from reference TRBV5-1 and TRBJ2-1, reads KAGVTQTPRYLIKTRGQQVTLSCSPISGHRSVSWYQQTPGQGLQFLFEYFSETQRNKGNFPGRFSGRQFSNSRSEMNVSTLELGDSALYLCASSPSGGPGEQFFGPGTRLTVL.

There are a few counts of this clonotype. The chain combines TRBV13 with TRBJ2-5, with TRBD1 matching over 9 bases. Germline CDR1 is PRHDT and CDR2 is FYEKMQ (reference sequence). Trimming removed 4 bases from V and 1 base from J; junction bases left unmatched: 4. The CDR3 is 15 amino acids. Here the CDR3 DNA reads TGTGCCAGCAGCTCCGGGACAGGGTTCCAAGAGACCCAGTACTTC. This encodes CASSSGTGFQETQYF. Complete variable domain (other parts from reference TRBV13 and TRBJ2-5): AAGVIQSPRHLIKEKRETATLKCYPIPRHDTVYWYQQGPGQDPQFLISFYEKMQSDKGSIPDRFSAQQFSDYHSELNMSSLELGDSALYFCASSSGTGFQETQYFGPGTRLLVL.

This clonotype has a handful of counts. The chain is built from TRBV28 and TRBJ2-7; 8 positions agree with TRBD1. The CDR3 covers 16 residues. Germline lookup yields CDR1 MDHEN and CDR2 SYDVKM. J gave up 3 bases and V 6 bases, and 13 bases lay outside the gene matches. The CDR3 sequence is CASRSPGGSDSYEQYF. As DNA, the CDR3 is TGTGCCAGCAGGTCCCCAGGGGGCAGCGACAGCTACGAGCAGTACTTC.

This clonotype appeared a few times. DNA for the CDR3: TGTGCCACCACCCGGCGACTAGCGGGGGGTACGCAGTATTTT. Translated: CATTRRLAGGTQYF. The gene calls are TRBV6-2 or TRBV6-3 and TRBJ2-3; 13 bases align to TRBD2. This CDR3 region has 14 residues. The V gene's germline CDR1 is MNHEY and CDR2 SVGEGT. The junction had 9 bases not matched to a gene; V was cut back by 10 bases and J by 8 bases.

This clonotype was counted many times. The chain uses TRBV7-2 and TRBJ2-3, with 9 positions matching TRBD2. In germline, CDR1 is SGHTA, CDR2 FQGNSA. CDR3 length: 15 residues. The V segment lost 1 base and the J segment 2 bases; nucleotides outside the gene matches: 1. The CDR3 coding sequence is TGTGCCAGCAGCTTAGGACTAGCGGACACAGATACGCAGTATTTT. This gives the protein CASSLGLADTDTQYF.

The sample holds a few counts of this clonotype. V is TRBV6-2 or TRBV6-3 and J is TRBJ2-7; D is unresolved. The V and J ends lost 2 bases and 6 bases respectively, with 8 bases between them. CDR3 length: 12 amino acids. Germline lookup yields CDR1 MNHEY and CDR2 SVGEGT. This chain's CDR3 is CASSYQFGEQYF. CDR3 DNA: TGTGCCAGCAGTTACCAGTTCGGCGAGCAGTACTTC.